This T cell receptor (beta chain) was profiled in a study of T cells in localized non-small cell lung cancer. The CDR3 consists of 16 residues. Per the germline V gene, CDR1 is MGHDK and CDR2 is SYGVNS. Trimming took 1 base from V and 9 from J, leaving 19 bases between them. Study outcomes and limitations: Adjacent lung had a median around 60 of the 100 largest tumor clones. In the blood, greater T cell density corresponded to longer overall survival. Highest T cell clonality was seen in uninvolved adjacent lung, surpassing that measured in tumor.

TCRdb keeps only in-frame clones here, not all; method: immunoSEQ multiplex PCR. In the table there are 40,000 to 50,000 clones, 70% to 90% of which are singletons. Regarding this clone: Its antigen is undetermined.

The V gene is TRBV25-1, the J gene TRBJ2-1, with D perhaps TRBD1 or TRBD2 (5 bases each). The TCR sequence derives from a woman aged 18-50 years with stage III lung adenocarcinoma. Here the sequenced sample was peripheral blood, taken before any cancer treatment. CDR3 protein: CASSEWGKGRVSEQFF. CDR3 in DNA: TGTGCCAGCAGTGAATGGGGGAAGGGTCGAGTAAGTGAGCAGTTCTTC.